These T cell receptor beta chains were read from a single sample in a study of blood T cell repertoires in COVID-19. Some clones are missing from TCRdb's copy, which holds only in-frame ones; the method was immunoSEQ multiplex PCR. Found here are roughly 330,000 clones, 87% of them singletons; the top ten hold just over 9.5%. The sequenced sample was peripheral blood. Every receptor here comes from a man aged 25-40 years with COVID-19, enrolled during active disease. CDR3s include the opening cysteine and the closing phenylalanine or tryptophan. Fields, in order: V gene, J gene, clone size, D gene, CDR3 protein, CDR3 DNA. D genes are given only for firm matches. The size of a clone is reported for some rows only, either as once, few or many, or as a class for expanded clones.

>TRBV11-2|TRBJ2-1|NA|TRBD1
CASSSRDRGDREQFF
TGTGCCAGCAGCTCTCGGGACAGGGGAGATCGTGAGCAGTTCTTC
>TRBV14|TRBJ1-1|NA|NA
CASSQAWGLSKAFF
TGTGCCAGCAGCCAAGCTTGGGGCCTGAGTAAAGCTTTCTTT
>TRBV6-5|TRBJ1-5|NA|NA
CASSYCTGIHNQPQHF
TGTGCCAGCAGTTACTGTACAGGGATCCACAATCAGCCCCAGCATTTT
>TRBV4-3|TRBJ2-5|NA|TRBD2
CASSHLADSRETQYF
TGCGCCAGCAGCCACCTAGCGGATTCCCGGGAGACCCAGTACTTC
>TRBV5-1|TRBJ1-2|NA|NA
CASTFDTVVAYTF
TGCGCCAGCACCTTCGATACCGTGGTAGCATACACCTTC
>TRBV6-5|TRBJ1-1|NA|NA
CASSYGQNTEAFF
TGTGCCAGCAGTTACGGGCAGAACACTGAAGCTTTCTTT
>TRBV4-1|TRBJ2-3|NA|NA
CASSLSGSSTDTQYF
TGCGCCAGCAGCCTCAGCGGGTCTAGCACAGATACGCAGTATTTT
>TRBV27|TRBJ2-2|NA|NA
CASSPRGTGELFF
TGTGCCAGCAGCCCCCGCGGCACCGGGGAGCTGTTTTTT
>TRBV19|TRBJ1-1|NA|TRBD1
CASSGGTGKYAFF
TGTGCCAGTAGTGGGGGGACAGGGAAGTACGCTTTCTTT
>TRBV6-2/TRBV6-3|TRBJ2-7|once|NA
CASSYSRLGAIEQYF
TGTGCCAGCAGTTACTCGAGGTTGGGGGCTATCGAGCAGTACTTC
>TRBV6-2/TRBV6-3|TRBJ2-5|NA|NA
CASSPWARRETQYF
TGTGCCAGCAGCCCCTGGGCCCGCCGGGAGACCCAGTACTTC
>TRBV2|TRBJ2-3|NA|TRBD2
CASRGLAGGTDTQYF
TGTGCCAGCAGGGGACTAGCGGGGGGCACAGATACGCAGTATTTT
>TRBV24-1|TRBJ2-5|NA|TRBD2
CATSDRSGRWEQTQYF
TGTGCCACCAGTGACCGTAGCGGGAGATGGGAACAGACCCAGTACTTC
>TRBV5-6|TRBJ2-2|once|NA
CASSLSLMNTGELFF
TGTGCCAGCAGCTTAAGCCTCATGAACACCGGGGAGCTGTTTTTT
>TRBV27|TRBJ1-1|NA|TRBD1
CASSTRTGIYGEAFF
TGTGCCAGCAGTACACGGACAGGGATTTACGGTGAAGCTTTCTTT
>TRBV6-5|TRBJ2-1|NA|NA
CASSYSRQYNEQFF
TGTGCCAGCAGTTACTCGCGACAGTACAATGAGCAGTTCTTC
>TRBV21-1|TRBJ2-7|NA|NA
CASSKKVSTLGGEQYF
TGTGCCAGCAGCAAGAAGGTTAGCACCCTGGGGGGCGAGCAGTACTTC
>TRBV19|TRBJ1-2|NA|NA
CASSIRGTFSNYGYTF
TGTGCCAGTAGTATCAGGGGAACCTTCAGTAACTATGGCTACACCTTC
>TRBV19|TRBJ1-2|few|NA
CASSIQGSQGYTF
TGTGCCAGTAGTATACAGGGATCGCAGGGCTACACCTTC
>TRBV5-1|TRBJ2-5|NA|TRBD1
CASSLGDSQETQYF
TGCGCCAGCAGCCTAGGGGACAGCCAAGAGACCCAGTACTTC
>TRBV4-1|TRBJ1-5|NA|NA
CASSQYSSNQPQHF
TGCGCCAGCAGCCAATACTCTAGCAATCAGCCCCAGCATTTT
>TRBV29-1|TRBJ2-5|NA|NA
CSVAGRFQETQYF
TGCAGCGTGGCGGGGCGGTTTCAAGAGACCCAGTACTTC
>TRBV6-2/TRBV6-3|TRBJ2-1|NA|NA
CASSAIIRVEFNEQFF
TGTGCCAGCAGTGCAATAATCCGGGTTGAATTCAATGAGCAGTTCTTC
>TRBV2|TRBJ2-5|NA|TRBD2
CASRRLAGVMETQYF
TGTGCCAGCAGGAGGCTAGCGGGGGTGATGGAGACCCAGTACTTC
>TRBV19|TRBJ2-1|NA|TRBD2
CASSPSLGTRRNEQFF
TGTGCCAGTAGCCCTTCCCTCGGGACTAGGCGGAATGAGCAGTTCTTC
>TRBV7-8|TRBJ2-7|NA|TRBD2
CASSYGTSGDSYEQYF
TGTGCCAGCAGCTATGGGACTAGCGGGGACTCCTACGAGCAGTACTTC
>TRBV19|TRBJ1-1|NA|NA
CASSMASEGRNTEAFF
TGTGCCAGTAGTATGGCGAGTGAAGGGAGGAACACTGAAGCTTTCTTT
>TRBV5-1|TRBJ2-7|NA|NA
CASSLAGEMGEQYF
TGCGCCAGCAGCTTGGCGGGAGAAATGGGCGAGCAGTACTTC
>TRBV9|TRBJ2-7|NA|TRBD1
CASSVVGTGGVYEQYF
TGTGCCAGCAGCGTAGTGGGGACAGGGGGCGTCTACGAGCAGTACTTC
>TRBV4-2|TRBJ2-1|NA|NA
CASSSLAPSYNEQFF
TGTGCCAGCAGTTCGCTAGCGCCCTCCTACAATGAGCAGTTCTTC
>TRBV28|TRBJ1-4|NA|TRBD1
CASSVRTGEIATNEKLFF
TGTGCCAGCAGTGTACGGACAGGGGAGATTGCAACTAATGAAAAACTGTTTTTT
>TRBV6-2/TRBV6-3|TRBJ1-2|NA|NA
CASSEDSIYGYTF
TGTGCCAGCAGTGAGGATTCCATCTATGGCTACACCTTC
>TRBV27|TRBJ2-5|NA|NA
CASSLLAGPQETQYF
TGTGCCAGCAGTTTATTGGCGGGCCCCCAAGAGACCCAGTACTTC
>TRBV15|TRBJ1-2|NA|NA
CATSRVQGYGYTF
TGTGCCACCAGCAGGGTACAGGGCTATGGCTACACCTTC
>TRBV6-6|TRBJ2-7|NA|NA
CASSSDRVPTSREQYF
TGTGCCAGCAGTTCCGACCGGGTCCCCACGTCTCGCGAGCAGTACTTC
>TRBV4-1|TRBJ2-7|NA|NA
CASSQVLGLDEQYF
TGCGCCAGCAGCCAGGTACTAGGGTTGGACGAGCAGTACTTC
>TRBV7-2|TRBJ2-6|NA|TRBD2
CASSLALLAGGSGANVLTF
TGTGCCAGCAGCTTAGCGCTTCTAGCGGGAGGGTCTGGGGCCAACGTCCTGACTTTC
>TRBV9|TRBJ2-7|NA|TRBD1
CASSVGDRVLSYEQYF
TGTGCCAGCAGCGTAGGGGACAGGGTCTTGTCCTACGAGCAGTACTTC
>TRBV2|TRBJ1-4|NA|NA
CASSEGPGGAEKLFF
TGTGCCAGCAGTGAAGGCCCTGGAGGGGCCGAAAAACTGTTTTTT
>TRBV28|TRBJ2-7|few|NA
CASSYGGLYEQYF
TGTGCCAGCAGTTACGGGGGGCTTTACGAGCAGTACTTC
>TRBV19|TRBJ2-7|NA|NA
CATSAGPFYEQYF
TGTGCCACTAGCGCAGGCCCATTCTACGAGCAGTACTTC
>TRBV5-8|TRBJ2-7|NA|NA
CASSFTTLYEQYF
TGTGCCAGCAGCTTTACTACCCTATACGAGCAGTACTTC
>TRBV5-1|TRBJ1-3|NA|TRBD1
CASSSGQGNTIYF
TGCGCCAGCAGCTCGGGACAGGGAAACACCATATATTTT
>TRBV10-3|TRBJ1-2|NA|TRBD1
CAISESPGQGANYGYTF
TGTGCCATCAGTGAGTCCCCGGGACAGGGGGCCAACTATGGCTACACCTTC
>TRBV25-1|TRBJ2-4|NA|TRBD2
CASSDAGGGKNIQYF
TGTGCCAGCAGTGACGCTGGGGGGGGGAAAAACATTCAGTACTTC